This T cell receptor (beta chain) was documented in a study of OX40 agonist ivuxolimab in advanced cancers. The protocol was immunoSEQ multiplex PCR, while the TCRdb copy is restricted to in-frame clones and leaves out a portion. Seen here are approximately 89,000 clones, approximately 90% observed once, and the top ten hold 0.71%. Germline V gene lookup returns CDR1 SEHNR and CDR2 FQNEAQ (reference sequence). The CDR3 has 14 amino acids. With V trimmed by 6 bases and J by 4 bases, 5 bases remained unmatched. This specimen was CD4+ or CD8+ T cells sorted from blood, taken in a trial of the OX40 agonist ivuxolimab. The chain joins TRBV7-9 to TRBJ2-7; 11 bases line up with TRBD2. The origin of this receptor is an adult with an advanced solid tumor such as melanoma, head and neck, liver or kidney cancer. In nucleotides, the CDR3 is TGTGCCAGCAGTTATAGCGGGAGGGAGTACGAGCAGTACTTC. This codes for CASSYSGREYEQYF. The full variable domain, rest sourced from reference TRBV7-9 and TRBJ2-7, is DTGVSQNPRHKITKRGQNVTFRCDPISEHNRLYWYRQTLGQGPEFLTYFQNEAQLEKSRLLSDRFSAERPKGSFSTLEIQRTEQGDSAMYLCASSYSGREYEQYFGPGTRLTVT.